These 29 T cell receptor beta chains were sequenced from one sample in a study of response to subunit inactivated influenza vaccine. TCRdb analysed the RT-PCR reads with MiXCR anew, one entry per CDR3 protein. The sample lists fewer than 200,000 distinct CDR3 sequences; 9.2% were seen once. The sequenced sample was non-naive T cells sorted from PBMCs, obtained on the day of vaccination. The source of these receptors is a man aged 50 to 59 who received an inactivated influenza vaccine.

This clonotype came up a few times. This chain joins TRBV18 and TRBJ1-1; 8 nucleotides line up with TRBD1. V lost 2 bases, J lost 1 base, and 3 bases stayed unmatched. CDR1 is KGHSH, CDR2 LQKENI, per germline. The CDR3 covers 15 residues. CDR3 nucleotides: TGTGCCAGCTCACCAACCGACAGGGGGAACACTGAAGCTTTCTTT. Translating gives CASSPTDRGNTEAFF.

This clonotype was detected many times. The chain uses TRBV20-1 and TRBJ2-7; a weak D match, TRBD2 (6 bases). The CDR3 runs to 15 residues. Germline lookup yields CDR1 DFQATT and CDR2 SNEGSKA (reference sequence). V was pared by 0 bases and J by 3 bases, with 15 bases between. CDR3: CSARDPSSAYYEQYF. CDR3 DNA sequence: TGCAGTGCTAGAGATCCTTCTAGCGCTTACTACGAGCAGTACTTC.

This clonotype has only a few counts. The gene calls are TRBV20-1 and TRBJ2-1; D perhaps matches TRBD2 (6 bases). From germline, CDR1 is DFQATT and CDR2 SNEGSKA (reference sequence). CDR3 length: 13 amino acids. The CDR3 loop is CSVWDSSYNEQFF. Here the CDR3 DNA reads TGCAGCGTCTGGGACTCCTCCTACAATGAGCAGTTCTTC.

This clonotype was seen a handful of times. CDR3 sequence: CSAREGPTYNEQFF. The CDR3 bases are TGCAGTGCTAGAGAGGGGCCGACCTACAATGAGCAGTTCTTC. The rearrangement uses TRBV20-1 and TRBJ2-1; D possibly corresponds to TRBD1 (5 bases). The CDR3 consists of 14 residues. CDR1 and CDR2 (germline): DFQATT, SNEGSKA (reference sequence). Trimming shortened V by 0 bases and J by 2 bases, and 8 bases separated the two germline ends.

The chain combines TRBV12-3 or TRBV12-4 with TRBJ2-3; D not resolved. The CDR3 contains 11 residues. Trimming shortened V by 7 bases and J by 6 bases, and 8 bases separated the two germline ends. CDR3 DNA sequence: TGTGCCAGCACCCGTCGGGATACGCAGTATTTT. Translated: CASTRRDTQYF.

The gene calls are TRBV7-9 and TRBJ2-3; 9 bases align to TRBD1. Looked up from germline, CDR1 is SEHNR and CDR2 is FQNEAQ (reference sequence). The length of the CDR3 is 15 residues. With 5 bases clipped from V and 4 bases from J, the junction kept 7 bases outside the gene matches. The DNA for the CDR3 is TGTGCCAGCAGCCAGGGACAGGGAAGAGCAGATACGCAGTATTTT. Its protein product is CASSQGQGRADTQYF.

A remark on this clonotype: One base away lies a much larger clone, so this may be a sequencing read error. The chain is built from TRBV6-2 or TRBV6-3 and TRBJ2-7, with TRBD1 identical over 7 bases. V dropped 6 bases and J dropped 8; count of bases not matched to a gene: 16. Per germline, CDR1 MNHEY and CDR2 SVGEGT. The CDR3 loop spans 15 amino acids. CDR3: CASRKPAGSGGKQYF. The CDR3 region has the DNA TGTGCCAGCAGGAAACCCGCAGGGTCAGGGGGTAAGCAGTACTTC.

This clonotype was counted a few times. The chain combines TRBV28 with TRBJ2-7; 9 bases agree with TRBD1. This CDR3 contains 14 residues. V lost 2 bases and J lost 4; bases outside the gene matches: 3. Germline V gene sequence: CDR1 MDHEN, CDR2 SYDVKM. The chain's CDR3 is CASSLEGQGYEQYF. The CDR3 DNA is TGTGCCAGCAGTTTAGAGGGACAGGGTTACGAGCAGTACTTC.

This clonotype was counted ten times or more. The chain links TRBV20-1 to TRBJ1-6; D perhaps matches TRBD1 (5 bases). Germline lookup yields CDR1 DFQATT and CDR2 SNEGSKA (reference sequence). V shed 0 bases and J shed 2 bases, with 8 bases lying between them. The CDR3 has 15 residues. CDR3 sequence (DNA): TGCAGTGCTAGAGATGGCAGGGCCTATAATTCACCCCTCCACTTT. This encodes CSARDGRAYNSPLHF.

This clonotype was seen more than once but under ten times. The J gene is TRBJ1-1, the V gene TRBV7-3, with a possible D match to TRBD1 (5 bases). CDR3 size: 13 residues. CDR1 and CDR2 from the germline V gene are SGHTA and FQGTGA. V was cut by 6 bases and J by 3 bases, with 11 bases left in between. CDR3 in DNA: TGTGCCAGCAGGAACGTGGGGGACACTGAAGCTTTCTTT. It yields the protein CASRNVGDTEAFF. Complete variable domain (other parts from reference TRBV7-3 and TRBJ1-1): GAGVSQTPSNKVTEKGKYVELRCDPISGHTALYWYRQSLGQGPEFLIYFQGTGAADDSGLPNDRFFAVRPEGSVSTLKIQRTERGDSAVYLCASRNVGDTEAFFGQGTRLTVV.

J is TRBJ2-5 and V is TRBV27; TRBD2 matches at 9 bases. The V gene end was trimmed by 1 base and the J gene end by 3 bases; junction bases not matched to a gene: 6. This CDR3 is 16 amino acids long. Germline V lookup: CDR1 MNHEY, CDR2 SMNVEV (reference sequence). DNA of the CDR3: TGTGCCAGCAGTTTATACTATCTAGCGGGGAAAGAGACCCAGTACTTC. Translation: CASSLYYLAGKETQYF.

The chain uses TRBV20-1 and TRBJ2-1; no reliable D call. The CDR3 extends over 15 amino acids. Looked up from germline, CDR1 is DFQATT and CDR2 is SNEGSKA (reference sequence). Trimming removed 2 bases from V and 0 bases from J, with 11 bases in between. In DNA, the CDR3 is TGCAGTGCTAGATTAGTGAGCCTCTCCTACAATGAGCAGTTCTTC. Translation: CSARLVSLSYNEQFF.

This clonotype was seen only a few times. This chain connects TRBV13 to TRBJ1-1; TRBD1 is a possible D gene (5 bases). Trimming left V 4 bases short and J 0 bases short, with 9 bases between. This CDR3 has 14 residues. Germline V gives CDR1 PRHDT, CDR2 FYEKMQ (reference sequence). The CDR3 here is CASSYGTVNTEAFF. The DNA for the CDR3 is TGTGCCAGCAGCTACGGGACCGTGAACACTGAAGCTTTCTTT. The full variable domain, in which reference TRBV13 and TRBJ1-1 provide the parts outside the CDR3, is AAGVIQSPRHLIKEKRETATLKCYPIPRHDTVYWYQQGPGQDPQFLISFYEKMQSDKGSIPDRFSAQQFSDYHSELNMSSLELGDSALYFCASSYGTVNTEAFFGQGTRLTVV.

In this sample, this clonotype turned up many times. The chain uses TRBV19 and TRBJ2-4; perhaps TRBD1 as D (5 bases). CDR1 is LNHDA, CDR2 SQIVND, per germline (reference sequence). There are 15 residues in the CDR3. The V and J ends lost 0 bases and 7 bases respectively, with 13 bases between them. CDR3 sequence: CASSIDHAQANIQYF. The CDR3 coding sequence is TGTGCCAGTAGTATAGACCATGCACAGGCGAACATTCAGTACTTC.

The chain recombines TRBV7-6 with TRBJ2-7; TRBD1 or TRBD2 may be the D gene (6 bases each). This CDR3 comprises 17 residues. The V end lost 2 bases, the J end lost 7 bases, and 24 bases lay between the germline ends. In germline, CDR1 is SGHVS, CDR2 FNYEAQ. The CDR3 region has the DNA TGTGCCAGCAGCTTACGGCCGGGGGCGAGCGTCGGGGGTGAGCAGTACTTC. This sequence encodes CASSLRPGASVGGEQYF.

This clonotype was detected a few times. The chain couples TRBV6-2 or TRBV6-3 to TRBJ2-7; 10 bases fit TRBD1. Trimming took 3 bases from V and 5 from J; bases not matched to a gene: 10. The CDR3 totals 16 residues. Looked up from germline, CDR1 is MNHEY and CDR2 is SVGEGT. The CDR3 DNA sequence: TGTGCCAGCAGTTATCGGGACAGGGGAAGTTGGGACGAGCAGTACTTC. Its translation: CASSYRDRGSWDEQYF.

By share of the sample, this clonotype is medium-sized. This chain connects TRBV7-9 to TRBJ1-1; 9 positions match TRBD1. Germline V gene lookup returns CDR1 SEHNR and CDR2 FQNEAQ (reference sequence). The CDR3 contains 13 residues. J was trimmed by 10 bases and V by 1 base; bases with no gene match: 4. The CDR3 DNA sequence: TGTGCCAGCAGCTTAGAACAGGGGGCATCAGCTTTCTTT. It codes for CASSLEQGASAFF. The entire variable domain, with the rest obtained from reference TRBV7-9 and TRBJ1-1, is as follows: DTGVSQNPRHKITKRGQNVTFRCDPISEHNRLYWYRQTLGQGPEFLTYFQNEAQLEKSRLLSDRFSAERPKGSFSTLEIQRTEQGDSAMYLCASSLEQGASAFFGQGTRLTVV.

This clonotype was observed many times. The V gene is TRBV5-6, the J gene TRBJ1-1; D ambiguous. The CDR3 sequence is 11 residues long. Germline V gene data show CDR1 as SGHDT and CDR2 as YYEEEE. Between the trimmed V and J ends, which lost 1 base and 4 bases, there was a span of 2 bases. The CDR3 is CASSLTTEAFF. The CDR3 region has the DNA TGTGCCAGCAGCTTGACCACTGAAGCTTTCTTT.

This sequence joins TRBV20-1 and TRBJ2-7; no clear D. The CDR3 covers 14 residues. The germline CDR1 and CDR2 sequences are DFQATT and SNEGSKA (reference sequence). V lost 0 bases to trimming and J lost 3 bases, with 12 bases between them. CDR3 loop: CSARDGNGVYEQYF. In DNA, the CDR3 is TGCAGTGCTAGAGATGGGAACGGTGTCTACGAGCAGTACTTC.

The chain combines TRBV11-1 with TRBJ2-7, with 8 nucleotides matching TRBD2. V was clipped by 5 bases and J by 0 bases; unmatched bases: 15. CDR1 and CDR2 (germline): SGHAT, FQDESV (reference sequence). CDR3 length: 18 amino acids. The CDR3 here is CASSGGVGSGAASYEQYF. CDR3 in DNA: TGTGCCAGCAGCGGAGGGGTAGGTAGCGGGGCTGCCTCCTACGAGCAGTACTTC.

This clonotype was observed a handful of times. This chain uses TRBV20-1 with TRBJ2-1, with 11 bases lining up with TRBD2. The germline gives CDR1 DFQATT, CDR2 SNEGSKA (reference sequence). The CDR3 is 17 residues long. With V trimmed by 0 bases and J by 8 bases, 12 bases remained unmatched. CDR3 sequence (DNA): TGCAGTGCTAGAGACCCAATAACTAGCGGGGGAGGGTATGAGCAGTTCTTC. Residues: CSARDPITSGGGYEQFF.

The J gene is TRBJ1-1, the V gene TRBV28; D gene ambiguous. The ends were cut back, 2 bases at V and 0 bases at J, with 10 bases in the middle. There are 15 residues in the CDR3. Germline lookup yields CDR1 MDHEN and CDR2 SYDVKM. The CDR3 nucleotides are TGTGCCAGCAGTTTAATGGCCGCTTTGAACACTGAAGCTTTCTTT. This encodes CASSLMAALNTEAFF.

The chain couples TRBV5-4 to TRBJ2-3, with 9 bases identical to TRBD1. V dropped 2 bases and J dropped 5; count of bases not matched to a gene: 6. In germline, CDR1 is SGHNT, CDR2 YYREEE (reference sequence). The CDR3 has 15 residues. The chain's CDR3 is CASSFGTGQLDTQYF. The CDR3 bases are TGTGCCAGCAGCTTCGGGACAGGGCAACTAGATACGCAGTATTTT.

The chain uses TRBV6-1 and TRBJ1-5; D remains unclear. V was trimmed by 3 bases and J by 6 bases, leaving 6 bases between them. Germline assignment: CDR1 MNHNS and CDR2 SASEGT. This CDR3 region has 12 residues. This CDR3 reads CASSDLRQPQHF. CDR3 sequence (DNA): TGTGCCAGCAGTGACTTGCGTCAGCCCCAGCATTTT.

This clonotype turned up a few times. The chain couples TRBV6-2 or TRBV6-3 to TRBJ2-3; 10 positions match TRBD1. This CDR3 has 15 amino acids. CDR1 MNHEY and CDR2 SVGEGT come from the germline V gene. Trimming at V came to 8 bases and at J to 0 bases, leaving 5 bases not matched to a gene. CDR3 region: CASHGTGASTDTQYF. Here the CDR3 DNA reads TGTGCCAGCCACGGGACAGGGGCAAGCACAGATACGCAGTATTTT.

The rearrangement joins TRBV9 to TRBJ2-1; weak D call: TRBD2 (5 bases). With 0 bases removed from V and 2 bases from J, the gap between germline ends came to 12 bases. The CDR3 has 16 amino acids. Germline assignment: CDR1 SGDLS and CDR2 YYNGEE. CDR3 DNA sequence: TGTGCCAGCAGCGTAGGGGCGGGCGGCGCCTACAATGAGCAGTTCTTC. Its translation: CASSVGAGGAYNEQFF.

This sequence joins TRBV20-1 and TRBJ1-5; D gene uncertain. This CDR3 has 14 amino acids. Germline CDR1 and CDR2: DFQATT and SNEGSKA (reference sequence). Trimming removed 0 bases from V and 4 bases from J, with 10 bases in between. This CDR3 is CSAREPGSNQPQHF. The CDR3 DNA follows: TGCAGTGCTAGAGAACCAGGATCTAATCAGCCCCAGCATTTT.

This clonotype was observed many times. This chain uses TRBV12-3 or TRBV12-4 with TRBJ2-7; D perhaps matches TRBD2 (5 bases). The CDR3 has 12 amino acids. Trimming shortened V by 6 bases and J by 6 bases, and 12 bases separated the two germline ends. The DNA of the CDR3 is TGTGCCAGCAGCCGAGGACTTCTCGAGCAGTACTTC. Translated: CASSRGLLEQYF.

This chain joins TRBV28 and TRBJ2-5; TRBD1 is a possible D gene (6 bases). V lost 6 bases and J lost 0, with 11 bases in between. The CDR3 covers 14 residues. CDR1 is MDHEN and CDR2 is SYDVKM in the germline V gene. This CDR3 reads CASSQGRYQETQYF. The DNA for the CDR3 is TGTGCCAGCAGCCAGGGGCGGTACCAAGAGACCCAGTACTTC.